This is a list of T cell receptor beta chains from one sample in a study of cytomegalovirus exposure and HLA in healthy donors. Using immunoSEQ multiplex PCR, the repertoire was profiled, and TCRdb retains in-frame clones only, with some absent. The table includes roughly 61,000 clones, around 92% detected once. The sequenced sample was PBMCs. The receptors were sampled from a man aged 30 to 45 in good health and CMV-seropositive. The CDR3 runs from the conserved cysteine through the conserved F or W.

j_call	v_call	cdr3_aa
TRBJ1-2	TRBV5-6	CASSSTGTGNYGYTF
TRBJ1-1	TRBV7-2	CASSPRQGTEAFF
TRBJ2-5	TRBV6-6	CASTPQGRTQYF
TRBJ2-2	TRBV9	CASSVGNTGELFF
TRBJ2-6	TRBV4-2	CASSSDTGAGANVLTF
TRBJ1-1	TRBV27	CASSPEPPAFF
TRBJ1-2	TRBV4-3	CASSQVGQGATNYGYTF
TRBJ2-2	TRBV6-1	CASSEGRVTGELFF
TRBJ2-1	TRBV5-4	CASSATGTSGYEQFF
TRBJ2-7	TRBV7-8	CASSPERESTHEQYF
TRBJ2-7	TRBV15	CATSPGTGISEQYF
TRBJ2-2	TRBV5-1	CASSKGLAGVVGELFF
TRBJ2-1	TRBV29-1	CSVTGIKHNEQFF
TRBJ1-2	TRBV5-1	CASSWAGQGNYGYTF
TRBJ2-4	TRBV7-3	CASSSGTGGGAKNIQYF
TRBJ1-1	TRBV9	CASSVEGDPGEGEAFF
TRBJ2-7	TRBV6-5	CASSSGTGKYF
TRBJ2-3	TRBV28	CASSSSAGGRTDTQYF
TRBJ1-1	TRBV4-1	CASSLQGRLNTEAFF
TRBJ1-6	TRBV5-6	CASTVLGGAGSYNSPLHF
TRBJ2-6	TRBV6-5	CASSLAAGANVLTF
TRBJ2-2	TRBV4-1	CASSRLPGLAGAGELFF
TRBJ1-1	TRBV9	CASSAPLGDRATEAFF
TRBJ2-5	TRBV6-5	CASSYSGQGATQYF
TRBJ2-1	TRBV6-6	CASSPTERRSYNEQFF
TRBJ1-5	TRBV30	CAWSVQDHQPQHF
TRBJ1-2	TRBV4-1	CASSPGRGNYGYTF
TRBJ2-2	TRBV4-1	CASSQNRGRGGELFF
-	TRBV21-1	CASSKEVPGSGPYEQYF
-	TRBV7-9	CSSKREGSYEQYF
TRBJ1-1	TRBV7-9	CASSLERTGNTEAFF
TRBJ2-3	TRBV5-8	CASSLEAGKDTQYF
TRBJ2-1	TRBV12-2	CASRLAGTGGLSGQFF
TRBJ2-2	TRBV20-1	CSAFLDGELFF
TRBJ2-7	TRBV30	CARSPSRLAGEGYEQYF
TRBJ2-2	TRBV15	CATSPLYAGEVPGELFF
TRBJ2-7	TRBV11-3	CASSPSRAGEQYF
TRBJ2-7	TRBV28	CASRAHVPGDYEQYF
TRBJ2-1	TRBV5-4	CASSNRVEQFF
TRBJ2-1	TRBV14	CASSPTGVDEQFF
TRBJ2-2	TRBV10-1	CASSESIGDRSNTGELFF
TRBJ1-1	TRBV6-5	CATYGTGREAFF
TRBJ2-3	TRBV7-9	CASSLRSEGRAWADTQYF
TRBJ1-2	TRBV25-1	CASSPPGEGYGYTF
TRBJ1-3	TRBV11-2	CASSLGASSGNTIYF
TRBJ2-1	TRBV6-6	CASSYGAGDRDEQFF
TRBJ2-1	TRBV4-1	CASSLQGSSYNEQFF
TRBJ1-2	TRBV7-9	CASQPWTAYGYTF
TRBJ1-2	TRBV6-5	CASSYFPGDYYGYTF
TRBJ1-4	TRBV28	CASSSRDREKNEKLFF
TRBJ2-2	TRBV2	CASSAEGTNTGELFF
TRBJ2-7	TRBV6-6	CASRPPGGSYEQYF
TRBJ2-7	TRBV11-2	CASSSFTGFYEQYF